These 24 T cell receptor beta chains came from one sample sequenced in a study of beta chain features in type 1 diabetes (dated by TCRdb to the late 2010s). Study-level results and caveats: In all four CD4+ subsets, TCRB CDR3 length was moderately but significantly shorter in type 1 diabetes patients.

Library preparation used the immunoSEQ multiplex PCR assay. The entire amount of isolated RNA was reverse transcribed using the High Capacity cDNA Reverse Transcription Kit, so the sequenced TCRB transcripts were expressed ones. TCRdb limited this immuneACCESS table to in-frame rearrangements with V and J called. A share of clones is missing; checked studies link under half to unresolved V genes, and the rest is unexplained. The sample yields about 360,000 clones; over 10% were counted once. Clones ranked in the top ten supply 0.0095% to 0.013% of the sample. These TCRs are of unknown antigen specificity. The sequenced sample was naive CD4+ T cells from blood. The cell subset or site label corresponds to: true naive CD4+ T cells. The receptors here all came from a woman aged 18-29 years with type 1 diabetes.

There are a few counts of this clone. This chain connects TRBV5-1 to TRBJ1-5; 8 bases agree with TRBD1. V lost 7 bases, J lost 0 bases, and 6 bases stayed unmatched. The CDR3 has 15 amino acids. Germline V gene sequence: CDR1 SGHRS, CDR2 YFSETQ. The CDR3 is CASAKTGDSNQPQHF. The CDR3, as DNA: TGCGCCAGCGCTAAGACAGGGGATAGCAATCAGCCCCAGCATTTT.

This clone was seen more than once but under ten times. The sample carries other DNA sequences with the same CDR3. V usage is TRBV5-1 and J usage is TRBJ2-3; 9 bases match TRBD1. The V and J ends lost 4 bases and 3 bases, in that order; junction bases with no gene match: 3. Germline CDR1 is SGHRS and CDR2 is YFSETQ. The CDR3 is 14 residues long. The CDR3, as DNA: TGCGCCAGCAGCGCGGGACAGGGAACAGATACGCAGTATTTT. Translated, it gives CASSAGQGTDTQYF.

This clone was counted a few times. The chain carries TRBV25-1 and TRBJ1-4; D may be TRBD1 (6 bases). Trimming stripped 6 bases from V and 11 bases from J, with 22 bases between. This CDR3 has 15 amino acids. Germline CDR1 is MGHDK and CDR2 is SYGVNS. The CDR3 sequence is CASSVEGTSLGKLFF. The CDR3 DNA reads TGTGCCAGCAGCGTCGAGGGGACAAGCCTTGGGAAACTGTTTTTT.

V usage is TRBV7-9 and J usage is TRBJ1-1, with D hard to call. The CDR3 consists of 14 residues. The V end was cut by 5 bases, the J end by 2 bases, with 12 bases between. CDR1 is SEHNR and CDR2 is FQNEAQ in the germline V gene (reference sequence). In DNA form, the CDR3 reads TGTGCCAGCAGCCGCGGAGGGTCTAACACTGAAGCTTTCTTT. It specifies CASSRGGSNTEAFF.

The chain carries TRBV10-2 and TRBJ2-4; no clear D gene. V lost 4 bases and J lost 8, with 9 bases in between. The germline V gene has CDR1 WSHSY and CDR2 SAAADI. This CDR3 region has 12 residues. This chain's CDR3 is CASSAVRDIQYF. The CDR3 nucleotides read TGCGCCAGCAGTGCAGTTCGGGACATTCAGTACTTC.

This clone was seen a few times. The V and J genes are TRBV25-1 and TRBJ2-2, with D tentatively TRBD2 (6 bases). This CDR3 contains 16 residues. Per the germline V gene, CDR1 is MGHDK and CDR2 is SYGVNS. The V end lost 3 bases, the J end lost 2 bases, and 13 bases lay between the germline ends. The CDR3 protein is CASSDPPGRNTGELFF. The CDR3 bases are TGTGCCAGCAGTGATCCGCCCGGGAGAAACACCGGGGAGCTGTTTTTT.

The chain couples TRBV29-1 to TRBJ2-3; the D is unclear. The CDR3 is made up of 12 amino acids. The germline CDR1 and CDR2 sequences are SQVTM and ANQGSEA. Trimming took off 8 bases at V and 0 bases at J, with 9 bases between the two ends. The CDR3 nucleotides read TGCAGCACCGCAACTAGCACAGATACGCAGTATTTT. Protein: CSTATSTDTQYF.

This clone has only a few counts. The chain employs TRBV25-1 and TRBJ2-4, with TRBD1 matching over 8 bases. Germline loops: CDR1 MGHDK, CDR2 SYGVNS. The CDR3 contains 17 residues. J was trimmed by 3 bases and V by 1 base; bases with no gene match: 8. The CDR3 sequence is CASSELGQGAVKNIQYF. In DNA, the CDR3 is TGTGCCAGCAGTGAATTAGGGCAGGGGGCTGTCAAAAACATTCAGTACTTC.

The J gene is TRBJ2-1, the V gene TRBV11-2; perhaps TRBD2 as D (5 bases). Trimming removed 7 bases from V and 2 bases from J, with 18 bases in between. The CDR3 totals 16 residues. The germline gives CDR1 SGHAT, CDR2 FQNNGV. CDR3 sequence (DNA): TGTGCCAGCAACGCAATAAGCGGTCCCACCTACAATGAGCAGTTCTTC. Translated, it gives CASNAISGPTYNEQFF.

This clone was recorded a few times. V usage is TRBV18 and J usage is TRBJ1-6, with 9 bases matching TRBD1. The V gene end was trimmed by 0 bases and the J gene end by 6 bases; junction bases not matched to a gene: 3. The length of the CDR3 is 16 residues. CDR1 is KGHSH, CDR2 LQKENI, per germline. The CDR3 is CASSPPGTGSNSPLHF. The CDR3 coding sequence is TGTGCCAGCTCACCACCCGGGACAGGGTCTAATTCACCCCTCCACTTT.

The chain joins TRBV7-6 to TRBJ2-7, with 7 bases matching TRBD1. This CDR3 is 13 amino acids long. CDR1 and CDR2 (germline): SGHVS, FNYEAQ. Losses at the gene ends were 6 bases for V and 1 base for J; bases not matched to a gene: 3. The CDR3 protein is CASRATGSYEQYF. The CDR3 region has the DNA TGTGCCAGCAGGGCGACAGGGTCCTACGAGCAGTACTTC.

As concerns this clone: A read error may account for a junction end that differs from germline. This same CDR3 is encoded by further DNA sequences in the sample. This chain joins TRBV29-1 and TRBJ2-3; 9 nucleotides agree with TRBD2. Germline V gene data show CDR1 as SQVTM and CDR2 as ANQGSEA. CDR3 size: 14 residues. In DNA form, the CDR3 reads TGCAGCGTAGAAGCGGGGGGTGGCACAGATACGCAGTATTTT. Its translation is CSVEAGGGTDTQYF.

This clone has just a few counts. Other DNA sequences in this specimen translate into the identical CDR3. V usage is TRBV7-9 and J usage is TRBJ1-1, with D perhaps TRBD1 (5 bases). V shed 1 base and J shed 1 base, with 7 bases lying between them. CDR3 length: 14 residues. Germline V lookup: CDR1 SEHNR, CDR2 FQNEAQ (reference sequence). The CDR3 sequence is CASSLGQGNTEAFF. In DNA form, the CDR3 reads TGTGCCAGCAGCTTAGGCCAGGGGAACACTGAAGCTTTCTTT.

The J gene is TRBJ2-3, the V gene TRBV4-1, with a weak D call TRBD2 (6 bases). V dropped 0 bases and J dropped 1 base, with 11 bases sitting between them. This CDR3 has 16 residues. Germline V gene data show CDR1 as MGHRA and CDR2 as YSYEKL. The DNA for the CDR3 is TGCGCCAGCAGCCAAGATCTAGGGACTGGCACAGATACGCAGTATTTT. This encodes CASSQDLGTGTDTQYF.

The gene calls are TRBV9 and TRBJ2-1; 9 bases match TRBD1. The CDR3 totals 15 residues. V lost 3 bases to trimming and J lost 2 bases; unmatched junction nucleotides: 3. The germline gives CDR1 SGDLS, CDR2 YYNGEE. The DNA for the CDR3 is TGTGCCAGCAGCGGCGGACAGGGGCCCTACAATGAGCAGTTCTTC. Translation: CASSGGQGPYNEQFF.

The genes are TRBV5-1 and TRBJ2-1; D is perhaps TRBD2 (5 bases). This CDR3 has 14 amino acids. Germline CDR1 is SGHRS and CDR2 is YFSETQ. V was cut by 2 bases and J by 8 bases, with 14 bases left in between. The CDR3 reads CASSFRVQRDEQFF. In nucleotides, the CDR3 is TGCGCCAGCAGCTTCCGGGTCCAGAGGGATGAGCAGTTCTTC.

In this sample, this clone turned up a few times. The genes are TRBV27 and TRBJ1-1, with a tentative D call TRBD1 (5 bases). V lost 0 bases, J lost 1 base, and 9 bases lay in between. The germline gives CDR1 MNHEY, CDR2 SMNVEV (reference sequence). This CDR3 has 15 amino acids. CDR3 nucleotide sequence: TGTGCCAGCAGTTTATCGCCCACAGGGAACACTGAAGCTTTCTTT. Encoded protein: CASSLSPTGNTEAFF.

This clone was observed once. The rearrangement links TRBV29-1 to TRBJ2-5, with 8 bases lining up with TRBD2. The junction had 8 bases not matched to a gene; V was cut back by 7 bases and J by 4 bases. Germline CDR1 reads SQVTM; CDR2 reads ANQGSEA. This CDR3 has 13 amino acids. The CDR3 DNA follows: TGCAGCGCCCGGATAGCGGGAAGAGAGACCCAGTACTTC. It specifies CSARIAGRETQYF.

The chain combines TRBV9 with TRBJ1-1, with D perhaps TRBD1 (6 bases). Looked up from germline, CDR1 is SGDLS and CDR2 is YYNGEE. The CDR3 extends over 13 amino acids. V lost 3 bases to trimming and J lost 11 bases, with 17 bases between them. The CDR3 region is CASSGLPPQGAFF. DNA of the CDR3: TGTGCCAGCAGCGGCCTCCCGCCCCAGGGGGCTTTCTTT. The full variable domain, completed using reference TRBV9 and TRBJ1-1, is DSGVTQTPKHLITATGQRVTLRCSPRSGDLSVYWYQQSLDQGLQFLIQYYNGEERAKGNILERFSAQQFPDLHSELNLSSLELGDSALYFCASSGLPPQGAFFGQGTRLTVV.

This clone was counted only a few times. The chain joins TRBV23-1 to TRBJ2-1, with 8 bases that match TRBD2. TRBV23-1 is recorded as an ORF, its role being uncertain. V shed 8 bases, J shed 11 bases, and the junction held 14 bases outside the gene matches. The CDR3 runs 14 residues. The CDR3 protein is CASAQGGGRPKQFF. In DNA, the CDR3 is TGCGCCAGCGCTCAGGGTGGCGGGAGGCCTAAGCAGTTCTTC.

The chain links TRBV5-6 to TRBJ1-2; D might be TRBD1 (5 bases). The V and J ends lost 0 bases and 2 bases respectively, with 8 bases between them. This CDR3 spans 14 amino acids. Germline V CDR1 and CDR2: SGHDT, YYEEEE. The CDR3 loop is CASSLAGLNYGYTF. As DNA, the CDR3 is TGTGCCAGCAGCTTGGCAGGGTTGAACTATGGCTACACCTTC. The complete variable domain, with remaining parts taken from reference TRBV5-6 and TRBJ1-2, reads DAGVTQSPTHLIKTRGQQVTLRCSPKSGHDTVSWYQQALGQGPQFIFQYYEEEERQRGNFPDRFSGHQFPNYSSELNVNALLLGDSALYLCASSLAGLNYGYTFGSGTRLTVV.

This chain links TRBV6-5 with TRBJ2-7; the D gene is possibly TRBD2 (5 bases). CDR3 length: 13 amino acids. The V end was cut by 7 bases, the J end by 1 base, with 11 bases between. CDR1 is MNHEY, CDR2 SVGAGI, per germline. Here the CDR3 DNA reads TGTGCCAGCAACAAATGGGAGTCCTACGAGCAGTACTTC. Translated: CASNKWESYEQYF.

This clone was recorded a few times. The rearrangement uses TRBV7-2 and TRBJ2-5; perhaps TRBD2 as D (5 bases). V was shortened by 4 bases and J by 6 bases, with 12 bases between the two germline ends. Looked up from germline, CDR1 is SGHTA and CDR2 is FQGNSA. The CDR3 has 13 amino acids. The CDR3 DNA is TGTGCCAGCAGCTCTAGTAGGGAGAAGACCCAGTACTTC. It encodes CASSSSREKTQYF. Based on the CDR3 plus reference TRBV7-2 and TRBJ2-5, the full variable domain is GAGVSQSPSNKVTEKGKDVELRCDPISGHTALYWYRQSLGQGLEFLIYFQGNSAPDKSGLPSDRFSAERTGGSVSTLTIQRTQQEDSAVYLCASSSSREKTQYFGPGTRLLVL.

This chain links TRBV6-1 with TRBJ2-7; the D gene is possibly TRBD1 (5 bases). Trimming left V 3 bases short and J 3 bases short, with 9 bases between. Germline CDR1 MNHNS, CDR2 SASEGT. CDR3 length: 13 residues. Here the CDR3 DNA reads TGTGCCAGCAGTGAGGCAGGGCTCTACGAGCAGTACTTC. It encodes CASSEAGLYEQYF.